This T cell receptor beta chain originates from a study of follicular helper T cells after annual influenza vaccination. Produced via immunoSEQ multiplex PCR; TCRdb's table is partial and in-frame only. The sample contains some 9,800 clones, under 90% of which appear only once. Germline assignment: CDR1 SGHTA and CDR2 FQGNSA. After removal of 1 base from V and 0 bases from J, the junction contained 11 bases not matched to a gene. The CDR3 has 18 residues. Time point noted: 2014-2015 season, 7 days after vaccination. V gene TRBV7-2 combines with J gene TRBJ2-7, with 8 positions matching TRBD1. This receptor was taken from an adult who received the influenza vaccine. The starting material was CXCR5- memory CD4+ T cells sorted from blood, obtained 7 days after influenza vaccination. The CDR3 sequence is CASSLGIDRGRSSYEQYF. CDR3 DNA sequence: TGTGCCAGCAGCTTAGGAATCGACAGGGGCCGTAGCTCCTACGAGCAGTACTTC.